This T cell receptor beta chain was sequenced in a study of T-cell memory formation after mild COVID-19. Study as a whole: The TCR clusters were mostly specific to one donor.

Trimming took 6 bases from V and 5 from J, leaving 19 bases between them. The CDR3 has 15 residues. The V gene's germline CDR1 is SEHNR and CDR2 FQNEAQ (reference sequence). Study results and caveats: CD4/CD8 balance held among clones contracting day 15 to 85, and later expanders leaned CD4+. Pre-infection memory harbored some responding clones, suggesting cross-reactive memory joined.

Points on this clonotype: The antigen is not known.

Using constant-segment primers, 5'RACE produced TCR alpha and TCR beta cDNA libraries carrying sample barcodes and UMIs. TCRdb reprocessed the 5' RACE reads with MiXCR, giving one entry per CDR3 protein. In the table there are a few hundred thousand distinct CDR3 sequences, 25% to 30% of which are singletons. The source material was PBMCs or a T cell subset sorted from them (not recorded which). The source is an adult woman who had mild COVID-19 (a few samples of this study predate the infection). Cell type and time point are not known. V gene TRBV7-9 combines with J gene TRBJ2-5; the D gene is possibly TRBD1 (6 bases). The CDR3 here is CASSVSQGFRETQYF. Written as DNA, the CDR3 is TGTGCCAGCAGTGTTTCACAGGGATTTCGGGAGACCCAGTACTTC.